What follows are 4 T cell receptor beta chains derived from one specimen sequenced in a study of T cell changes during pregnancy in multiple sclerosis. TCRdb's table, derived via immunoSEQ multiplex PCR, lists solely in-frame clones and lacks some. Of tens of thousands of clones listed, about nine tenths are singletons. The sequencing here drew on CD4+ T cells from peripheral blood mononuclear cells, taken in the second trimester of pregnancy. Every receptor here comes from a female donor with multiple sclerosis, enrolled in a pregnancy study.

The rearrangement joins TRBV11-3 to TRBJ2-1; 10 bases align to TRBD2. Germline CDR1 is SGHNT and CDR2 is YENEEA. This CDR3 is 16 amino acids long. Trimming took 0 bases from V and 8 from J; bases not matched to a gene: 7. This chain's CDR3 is CASSLDKLAGRDEQFF. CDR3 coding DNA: TGTGCCAGCAGCTTAGATAAACTAGCGGGAAGGGATGAGCAGTTCTTC.

CDR3 protein: CASSPGLLASPGVYEQYF. Here the CDR3 DNA reads TGTGCCAGCAGCCCGGGACTGCTAGCATCCCCAGGAGTGTACGAGCAGTACTTC. The J gene is TRBJ2-7, the V gene TRBV16; tentatively, D is TRBD2 (6 bases). The germline V and J ends were trimmed by 4 bases and 4 bases, with 26 bases remaining between them. CDR3 size: 18 residues. The germline V gene encodes CDR1 KGHSY and CDR2 FQNENV.

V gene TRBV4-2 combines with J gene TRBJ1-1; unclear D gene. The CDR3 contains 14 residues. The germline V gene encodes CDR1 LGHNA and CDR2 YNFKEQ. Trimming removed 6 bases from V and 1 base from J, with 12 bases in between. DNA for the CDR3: TGTGCCAGCAGTCAATTGAGGTGGAACACTGAAGCTTTCTTT. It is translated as CASSQLRWNTEAFF.

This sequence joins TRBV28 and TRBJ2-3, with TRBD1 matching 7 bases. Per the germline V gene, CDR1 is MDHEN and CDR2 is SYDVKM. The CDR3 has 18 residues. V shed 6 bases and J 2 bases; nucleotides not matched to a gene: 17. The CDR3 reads CASSKGGAPLGFTDTQYF. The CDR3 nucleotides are TGTGCCAGCAGCAAAGGGGGCGCCCCCCTGGGGTTCACAGATACGCAGTATTTT.